The rows below give T cell receptor beta chains drawn from one sample of a study of blood T cell repertoires in COVID-19. Method: immunoSEQ multiplex PCR; TCRdb's copy keeps in-frame clones and lacks some. The sample contains about 280,000 clones, about nine tenths of which appear only once. Sequences were obtained from PBMCs or T cells enriched from blood (not recorded which). The receptors come from a woman aged 25 to 45 with acute COVID-19. The conserved cysteine and the conserved F or W are not part of the CDR3 here.

TRBV28	13	TRBJ1-4	ASSLGGQNNEKLF
TRBV6-5	13	TRBJ2-1	ASSQTSGRAGEQF
TRBV27	11	TRBJ2-3	ASSSGWGPPQY
TRBV2	10	TRBJ1-2	ASSVGDRGYT
TRBV9	14	TRBJ1-6	ASSDDKQGIHSPLH
TRBV19	14	TRBJ2-1	ASSIRSGRAFNEQF
TRBV27	11	TRBJ1-1	ASRTGTNTEAF
TRBV6-5	11	TRBJ1-2	ASSAGTTDGYT
TRBV6-5	12	TRBJ1-1	ASRNRGVDTEAF
TRBV28	18	TRBJ1-5	ASSLPRRTGGTIGNQPQH